Below are 14 T cell receptor beta chains sequenced from a single sample in a study of blood T cell repertoires in COVID-19. Clones were sequenced by immunoSEQ multiplex PCR, and TCRdb holds only the in-frame ones, with some missing. Of some 370,000 clones in the sample, more than 70% were seen once. The sequencing sample was made of peripheral blood. Receptors were obtained from a man aged 35 to 55 with acute or convalescent COVID-19.

This rearrangement joins TRBV7-3 to TRBJ1-1, with 9 bases lining up with TRBD1. Per germline, CDR1 SGHTA and CDR2 FQGTGA. The CDR3 has 14 residues. The V segment lost 6 bases and the J segment 7 bases; nucleotides outside the gene matches: 9. The CDR3 spells CASRPDRGFGEAFF. CDR3 bases: TGTGCCAGCAGGCCCGACAGGGGGTTCGGTGAAGCTTTCTTT. Looking up the rest from reference TRBV7-3 and TRBJ1-1 gives the full variable domain: GAGVSQTPSNKVTEKGKYVELRCDPISGHTALYWYRQSLGQGPEFLIYFQGTGAADDSGLPNDRFFAVRPEGSVSTLKIQRTERGDSAVYLCASRPDRGFGEAFFGQGTRLTVV.

The chain combines TRBV28 with TRBJ2-3, with 9 bases lining up with TRBD1. J lost 2 bases, V lost 7 bases, and 7 bases had no gene match. Germline V CDR1 and CDR2: MDHEN, SYDVKM. CDR3 length equals 15 residues. CDR3: CASILTGGPTDTQYF. DNA of the CDR3: TGTGCCAGCATCCTGACAGGGGGACCCACAGATACGCAGTATTTT.

This chain connects TRBV12-5 to TRBJ2-1; 8 bases align to TRBD2. CDR3 size: 16 residues. After removal of 2 bases from V and 1 base from J, the junction contained 4 bases not matched to a gene. Germline V CDR1 and CDR2: LGHNT, FRNRAP. This CDR3 is CASGLTSGISYNEQFF. For the CDR3, the DNA is TGTGCTAGTGGTTTGACTAGCGGCATATCCTACAATGAGCAGTTCTTC.

The V gene is TRBV28, the J gene TRBJ1-2; TRBD1 aligns across 10 bases. The CDR3 runs to 15 residues. Trimming took 5 bases from V and 4 from J; bases not matched to a gene: 7. Per germline, CDR1 MDHEN and CDR2 SYDVKM. CDR3 in amino acids: CASSAHDRGRYGYTF. CDR3 DNA sequence: TGTGCCAGCAGTGCCCATGACAGGGGGCGCTATGGCTACACCTTC.

V gene TRBV27 combines with J gene TRBJ2-2, with 12 bases matching TRBD1. V was pared by 2 bases and J by 4 bases, with 5 bases of the junction left unmatched. From germline, CDR1 is MNHEY and CDR2 SMNVEV (reference sequence). The CDR3 totals 17 residues. The CDR3 loop reads CASSLVGTGGSTGELFF. CDR3 in DNA: TGTGCCAGCAGTTTAGTGGGGACAGGGGGCAGCACCGGGGAGCTGTTTTTT.

This chain uses TRBV27 with TRBJ1-6; no reliable D call. The CDR3 totals 14 residues. The germline V gene has CDR1 MNHEY and CDR2 SMNVEV (reference sequence). The V and J ends lost 11 bases and 5 bases respectively, with 16 bases between them. The CDR3 region is CASSSAADNSPLHF. The CDR3 DNA sequence: TGTGCCTCTTCCTCTGCGGCAGATAATTCACCCCTCCACTTT.

V is TRBV6-2 or TRBV6-3 and J is TRBJ1-5; 8 bases are a match to TRBD1. This CDR3 has 21 amino acids. Germline lookup yields CDR1 MNHEY and CDR2 SVGEGT. V shed 0 bases and J 2 bases; nucleotides not matched to a gene: 18. The CDR3 loop is CASSYSMTQDRVLGGNQPQHF. The CDR3 nucleotides read TGTGCCAGCAGTTACTCAATGACCCAGGACAGGGTTTTGGGAGGCAATCAGCCCCAGCATTTT.

V usage is TRBV27 and J usage is TRBJ2-7; 7 positions match TRBD2. This CDR3 spans 16 amino acids. CDR1 MNHEY and CDR2 SMNVEV come from the germline V gene (reference sequence). The ends lost 3 bases at V and 1 base at J; junction bases unmatched: 9. The CDR3 nucleotides read TGTGCCAGCAGTTTGAGTGCGGGGGTGAGTTCCTACGAGCAGTACTTC. This encodes CASSLSAGVSSYEQYF.

V usage is TRBV7-8 and J usage is TRBJ1-1; D is unclear. This CDR3 contains 16 residues. Germline CDR1 and CDR2: SGHVS and FQNEAQ. Trimming took 1 base from V and 0 from J, leaving 12 bases between them. The CDR3 protein is CASSLVGGLMNTEAFF. The CDR3, as DNA: TGTGCCAGCAGCTTAGTCGGAGGCCTTATGAACACTGAAGCTTTCTTT.

Concerning this clone itself: A much larger clonotype is one base distant, so this may be a read error. Other DNA sequences in the sample encode the same CDR3. This sequence joins TRBV28 and TRBJ2-7, with TRBD2 matching 7 bases. Germline values: CDR1 MDHEN, CDR2 SYDVKM. Trimming at V came to 3 bases and at J to 9 bases, leaving 2 bases not matched to a gene. The CDR3 contains 11 residues. CDR3 loop: CASSFSGGQYF. The CDR3 bases are TGTGCCAGCAGTTTTTCGGGAGGGCAGTACTTC.

This clone was observed once. The chain joins TRBV27 to TRBJ1-2; TRBD1 agrees at 8 bases. This CDR3 has 14 amino acids. CDR1 and CDR2 from the germline V gene are MNHEY and SMNVEV (reference sequence). The junction had 11 bases not matched to a gene; V was cut back by 6 bases and J by 8 bases. DNA for the CDR3: TGTGCCAGCAGCGAAATAGGACAGGGTAAAGGCTACACCTTC. It encodes CASSEIGQGKGYTF.

Of note for this clone: At one of its ends the junction is not consistent with the germline gene, which may arise from a read error. This rearrangement joins TRBV5-6 to TRBJ2-3, with 9 positions matching TRBD1. The CDR3 contains 13 residues. Per germline, CDR1 SGHDT and CDR2 YYEEEE. The chain's CDR3 is CASSFQPGTGKHF. DNA of the CDR3: TGTGCCAGCAGCTTTCAACCCGGGACAGGGAAGCATTTT.

A single count supports this clone. CDR3 sequence (DNA): TGTGCCAGCTCACCACGAACAGACACAGTCTATGGCTACACCTTC. This gives the protein CASSPRTDTVYGYTF. This rearrangement joins TRBV18 to TRBJ1-2; D uncertain. The V and J ends lost 1 base and 4 bases respectively, with 13 bases between them. CDR3 size: 15 residues. Per germline, CDR1 KGHSH and CDR2 LQKENI.

The chain is built from TRBV7-8 and TRBJ1-4, with 10 nucleotides matching TRBD1. The CDR3 runs 16 residues. Trimming cost V 5 bases and J 4 bases; bases outside gene matches: 7. Germline V lookup: CDR1 SGHVS, CDR2 FQNEAQ. The CDR3 loop reads CASSQDRGVGNEKLFF. The CDR3 coding sequence is TGTGCCAGCAGCCAGGACAGGGGGGTTGGTAATGAAAAACTGTTTTTT.